This entry concerns a single TCR beta chain. Its specificity is not known. The sample is drawn from a study of monozygotic twins with inflammatory bowel disease. Whole-study findings and limits: Repertoire similarity did not differ between concordant and discordant twins, perhaps due to limited power.

Every TCR library used roughly 3,400 ng of total RNA. TCRdb re-called the 5' RACE reads and shows each CDR3 protein once, DNA omitted. This sample contains some 150,000 distinct CDR3 sequences. The sample was blood. The clonotype comes from a human donor with ulcerative colitis or Crohn's disease, or a healthy co-twin of an affected twin (not recorded which).

The CDR3 spells CASSSPPGTQYF. J is TRBJ2-5 and V is TRBV7-2; TCRdb selects TRBD1, and the lack of DNA leaves this call unchecked. In germline, CDR1 is SGHTA, CDR2 FQGNSA. This CDR3 has 12 amino acids.